In its sample, the clone carrying this T cell receptor beta chain was seen many times. Its cognate antigen is unknown. Every donor was a healthy Caucasian. TCRdb fed the 5' RACE reads into MiXCR, producing one record per CDR3 protein. The repertoire has more than 400,000 distinct CDR3 sequences, about 15% of them found once; the top ten carry 0.44%. This sample is part of a study of identical twins. After removal of 3 bases from V and 6 bases from J, the junction contained 6 bases not matched to a gene. The CDR3 totals 14 residues. The germline CDR1 and CDR2 sequences are SGHRS and YFSETQ. Study results and limitations: The study found weaker excess twin sharing in beta out-of-frame sequences.

The same data also went into a second study, on yellow fever vaccine responses in identical twins. That report adds: Among the twins, the vaccine T cell response reportedly seemed partly convergent and partly personalized.

The source is a woman under 30 in good health. The sequencing input was CD4+ T cells sorted from blood. This chain links TRBV5-1 with TRBJ1-2; 9 bases are a match to TRBD1. The CDR3 loop is CASSSQGANDGYTF. The CDR3 DNA reads TGCGCCAGCAGCTCACAGGGGGCCAATGATGGCTACACCTTC.